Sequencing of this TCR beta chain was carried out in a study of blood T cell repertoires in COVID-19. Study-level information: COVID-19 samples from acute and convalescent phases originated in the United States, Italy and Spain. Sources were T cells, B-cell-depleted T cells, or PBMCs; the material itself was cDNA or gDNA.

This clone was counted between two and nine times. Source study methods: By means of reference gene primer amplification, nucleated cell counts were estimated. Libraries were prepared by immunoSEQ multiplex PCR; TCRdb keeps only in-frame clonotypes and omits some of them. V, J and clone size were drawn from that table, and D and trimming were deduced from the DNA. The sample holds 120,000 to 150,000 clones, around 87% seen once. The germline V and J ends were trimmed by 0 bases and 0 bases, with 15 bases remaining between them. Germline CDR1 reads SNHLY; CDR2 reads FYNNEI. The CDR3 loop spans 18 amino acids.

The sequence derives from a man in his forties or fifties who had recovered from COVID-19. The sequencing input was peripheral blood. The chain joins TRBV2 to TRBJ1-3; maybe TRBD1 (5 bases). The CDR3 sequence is CASSEAGGTKLSGNTIYF. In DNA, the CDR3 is TGTGCCAGCAGTGAAGCGGGAGGGACCAAACTCTCTGGAAACACCATATATTTT.